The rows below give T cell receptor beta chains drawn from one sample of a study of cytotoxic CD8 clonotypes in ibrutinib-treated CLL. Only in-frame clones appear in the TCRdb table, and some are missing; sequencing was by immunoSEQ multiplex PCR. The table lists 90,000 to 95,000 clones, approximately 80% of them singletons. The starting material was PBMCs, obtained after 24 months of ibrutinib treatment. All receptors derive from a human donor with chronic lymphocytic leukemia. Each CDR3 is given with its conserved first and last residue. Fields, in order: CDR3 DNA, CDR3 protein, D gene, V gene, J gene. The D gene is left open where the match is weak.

DNA: TGTGCCAGCAGTTTGTCAGACAGGGCTGGCTACACCTTC
CDR3: CASSLSDRAGYTF
D: TRBD1
V: TRBV28
J: TRBJ1-2

DNA: TGTGCCAGCAGCTTAGATGGCAGGGGACACGCTGAAGCTTTCTTT
CDR3: CASSLDGRGHAEAFF
D: -
V: TRBV11-3
J: TRBJ1-1

DNA: TGCAGCGTTGATTCCGGACGGGACTACAATGAGCAGTTCTTC
CDR3: CSVDSGRDYNEQFF
D: -
V: TRBV29-1
J: TRBJ2-1

DNA: TGTGCCAGCAGCTTAGAAGCGGGATACGGCGAGCAGTACTTC
CDR3: CASSLEAGYGEQYF
D: TRBD2
V: TRBV11-3
J: TRBJ2-7

DNA: TGTGCCAGCAGCTTGGGACAGGGGTTTGGGGAGCAGTACTTC
CDR3: CASSLGQGFGEQYF
D: TRBD1
V: TRBV9
J: TRBJ2-7

DNA: TGTGCCAGCAGCCCTGGGCGGGGGAAAGGGGCCAACGTCCTGACTTTC
CDR3: CASSPGRGKGANVLTF
D: TRBD2
V: TRBV11-2
J: TRBJ2-6

DNA: TGTGCCAGCAGCTTAAGCTGGGGCAGTCGTGAGCAGTTCTTC
CDR3: CASSLSWGSREQFF
D: -
V: TRBV7-6
J: TRBJ2-1

DNA: TGTGCCAGCAGCCCCAGATTCGGAAAACTGTTTTTT
CDR3: CASSPRFGKLFF
D: -
V: TRBV7-6
J: TRBJ1-4

DNA: TGTGCCAGCAGCTCACAGGGGACAGGCTACGAGCAGTACTTC
CDR3: CASSSQGTGYEQYF
D: TRBD1
V: TRBV7-9
J: TRBJ2-7

DNA: TGTGCCAGTAGTATACAGGGCCGCTATGGCTACACCTTC
CDR3: CASSIQGRYGYTF
D: -
V: TRBV19
J: TRBJ1-2